Given below is one T cell receptor beta chain in context. TCR libraries were built from roughly 0.5 ug of total RNA by linear amplification. Each CDR3 protein is one row after TCRdb ran MiXCR on the reads. The data show roughly 200,000 distinct CDR3 sequences, nearly 75% seen once. These data are taken from a study of healthy donors' naive CD4 and CD8 T cells. CDR3 length: 12 residues. Trimming stripped 6 bases from V and 4 bases from J, with 10 bases between. This sequence originates from a pool of human donors in good health; the sample pools cells from several healthy donors. V is TRBV12-3 or TRBV12-4 and J is TRBJ2-7, with unresolved D. Material: naive CD4+ and CD8+ T cells sorted from blood, pooled from several donors. CDR3 DNA sequence: TGTGCCAGCAGCCCAACCGTATACGAGCAGTACTTC. Protein sequence: CASSPTVYEQYF.